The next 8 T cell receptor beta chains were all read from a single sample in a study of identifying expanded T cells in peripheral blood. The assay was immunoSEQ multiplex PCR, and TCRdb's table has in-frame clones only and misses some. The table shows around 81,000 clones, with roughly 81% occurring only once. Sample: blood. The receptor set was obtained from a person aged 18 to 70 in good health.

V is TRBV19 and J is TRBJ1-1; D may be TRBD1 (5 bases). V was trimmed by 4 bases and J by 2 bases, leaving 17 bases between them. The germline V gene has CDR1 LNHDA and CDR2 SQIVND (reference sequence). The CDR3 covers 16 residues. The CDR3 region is CASSTPGIPINTEAFF. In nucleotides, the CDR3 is TGTGCCAGTAGTACACCAGGGATACCTATTAACACTGAAGCTTTCTTT.

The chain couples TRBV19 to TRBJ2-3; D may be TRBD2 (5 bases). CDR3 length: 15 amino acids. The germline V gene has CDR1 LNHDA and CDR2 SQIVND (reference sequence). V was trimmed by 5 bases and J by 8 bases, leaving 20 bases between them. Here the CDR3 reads CASSPTTGVFGTQYF. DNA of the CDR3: TGTGCCAGTAGTCCGACGACCGGGGTGTTCGGTACGCAGTATTTT. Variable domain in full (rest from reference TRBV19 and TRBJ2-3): DGGITQSPKYLFRKEGQNVTLSCEQNLNHDAMYWYRQDPGQGLRLIYYSQIVNDFQKGDIAEGYSVSREKKESFPLTVTSAQKNPTAFYLCASSPTTGVFGTQYFGPGTRLTVL.

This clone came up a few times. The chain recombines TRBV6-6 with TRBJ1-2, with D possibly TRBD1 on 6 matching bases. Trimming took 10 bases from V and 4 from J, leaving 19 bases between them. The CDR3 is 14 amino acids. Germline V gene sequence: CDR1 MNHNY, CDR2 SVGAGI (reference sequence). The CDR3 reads CATGVTTGLYGYTF. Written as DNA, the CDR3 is TGTGCCACCGGGGTAACCACAGGGCTCTATGGCTACACCTTC.

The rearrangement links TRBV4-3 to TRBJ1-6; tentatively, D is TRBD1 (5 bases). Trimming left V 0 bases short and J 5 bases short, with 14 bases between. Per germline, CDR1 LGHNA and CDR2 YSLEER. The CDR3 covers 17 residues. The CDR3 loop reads CASSQDVAGRDNSPLHF. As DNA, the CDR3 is TGCGCCAGCAGCCAAGACGTGGCGGGGCGGGATAATTCACCCCTCCACTTT.

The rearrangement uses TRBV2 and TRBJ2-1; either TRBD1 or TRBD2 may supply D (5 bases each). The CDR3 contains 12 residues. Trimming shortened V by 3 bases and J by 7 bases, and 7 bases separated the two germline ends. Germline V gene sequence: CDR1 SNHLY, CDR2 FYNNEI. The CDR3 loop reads CASSDWGNEQFF. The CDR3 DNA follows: TGTGCCAGCAGTGATTGGGGGAATGAGCAGTTCTTC.

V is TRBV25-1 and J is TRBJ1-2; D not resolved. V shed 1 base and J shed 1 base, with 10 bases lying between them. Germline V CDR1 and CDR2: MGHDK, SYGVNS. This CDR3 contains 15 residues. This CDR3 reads CASSEFAAVNYGYTF. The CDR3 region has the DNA TGTGCCAGCAGTGAATTCGCGGCAGTTAACTATGGCTACACCTTC.

Here the CDR3 reads CASFSYATNEKLFF. The CDR3, as DNA: TGTGCCAGTTTCTCCTACGCAACTAATGAAAAACTGTTTTTT. The V and J genes are TRBV19 and TRBJ1-4; D ambiguous. V dropped 8 bases and J dropped 0 bases, with 10 bases sitting between them. The CDR3 consists of 14 residues. CDR1 and CDR2 from the germline V gene are LNHDA and SQIVND (reference sequence).

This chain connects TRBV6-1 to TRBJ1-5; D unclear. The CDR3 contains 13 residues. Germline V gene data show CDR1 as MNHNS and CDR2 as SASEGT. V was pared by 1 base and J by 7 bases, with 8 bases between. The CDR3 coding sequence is TGTGCCAGCAGTGAAGGGGTTAGGCAGCCCCAGCATTTT. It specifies CASSEGVRQPQHF.